This TCR beta chain was retrieved from a study of shared clonotypes between healthy human individuals. Clones were read by immunoSEQ multiplex PCR, and TCRdb kept only the in-frame ones, dropping some. The table includes about 380,000 clones, 90% to 98% detected once. With 6 bases clipped from V and 2 bases from J, the junction kept 12 bases outside the gene matches. CDR3 length equals 16 residues. CDR1 is MNHNY and CDR2 is SVGAGI in the germline V gene (reference sequence). The chain is built from TRBV6-6 and TRBJ2-5, with 7 positions matching TRBD2. This TCR derives from a man aged 30 to 45 in good health. Input material: memory CD8+ T cells sorted from blood. Subset reported: CD45RO+ cells pooled with CCR7-negative TemRA cells. The CDR3 sequence is CASSSYKLAVQETQYF. The CDR3 DNA is TGTGCCAGCAGCTCCTATAAGCTAGCGGTACAAGAGACCCAGTACTTC.